Below, 11 T cell receptor beta chains from the same sample are listed, as sequenced in a study of T cell responses to AZD1222 COVID-19 vaccine (dated by TCRdb to about 2021). Receptors were amplified or captured by the immunoSEQ multiplex PCR assay. TCRdb mirrors the immuneACCESS table, restricted to in-frame sequences. Some clones are absent from its copies; in checked studies, under half trace to an unresolved V gene, and the reason for the others is unknown. The table for this sample lists 150,000 to 200,000 clones; roughly nine tenths of them were counted only once. Roughly 1.2% of the sample is taken by the ten largest. What the time point label conveys for this sample: about 28 days (+/-7) after the second vaccine dose. The sequencing here drew on peripheral blood, taken 28 days after the second AZD1222 dose. The receptor set was obtained from an adult who received the AZD1222 COVID-19 vaccine.

The genes are TRBV7-9 and TRBJ2-3; no firm D call. Per germline, CDR1 SEHNR and CDR2 FQNEAQ (reference sequence). The V and J ends lost 0 bases and 6 bases respectively, with 19 bases between them. This CDR3 spans 17 amino acids. CDR3 nucleotides: TGTGCCAGCAGCTTAGCGCGTGGGATCGGGTCTGGGGATACGCAGTATTTT. It yields the protein CASSLARGIGSGDTQYF. Full variable domain (outside the CDR3, taken from reference TRBV7-9 and TRBJ2-3): DTGVSQNPRHKITKRGQNVTFRCDPISEHNRLYWYRQTLGQGPEFLTYFQNEAQLEKSRLLSDRFSAERPKGSFSTLEIQRTEQGDSAMYLCASSLARGIGSGDTQYFGPGTRLTVL.

The chain combines TRBV27 with TRBJ2-5; D might be TRBD2 (5 bases). Trimming took 5 bases from V and 4 from J, leaving 14 bases between them. This CDR3 comprises 14 residues. The germline CDR1 and CDR2 sequences are MNHEY and SMNVEV (reference sequence). CDR3 sequence (DNA): TGTGCCAGCAGTAGAGACGGGCGGGCAGAGACCCAGTACTTC. Translation: CASSRDGRAETQYF.

The V gene is TRBV5-1, the J gene TRBJ2-2; D ambiguous. V dropped 7 bases and J dropped 6 bases, with 16 bases sitting between them. CDR1 is SGHRS, CDR2 YFSETQ, per germline. There are 14 residues in the CDR3. Here the CDR3 DNA reads TGCGCCAGCGGGTTGACGGTGGGGTCCGGGGAGCTGTTTTTT. It codes for CASGLTVGSGELFF.

V is TRBV12-3 or TRBV12-4 and J is TRBJ1-1; D may be TRBD1 (5 bases). The CDR3 runs 12 residues. The ends were cut back, 3 bases at V and 6 bases at J, with 8 bases in the middle. CDR3 nucleotides: TGTGCCAGCAGTTTTGGGGACCCTGAAGCTTTCTTT. This codes for CASSFGDPEAFF.

The J gene is TRBJ1-1, the V gene TRBV7-8; perhaps TRBD1 as D (5 bases). Germline-derived CDR1 and CDR2 are SGHVS and FQNEAQ. Trimming shortened V by 4 bases and J by 11 bases, and 11 bases separated the two germline ends. The CDR3 totals 11 residues. CDR3 in DNA: TGTGCCAGCAGCTCCATGGGGGACGCTTTCTTT. Protein sequence: CASSSMGDAFF. The full variable domain, with the rest looked up from reference TRBV7-8 and TRBJ1-1, is GAGVSQSPRYKVAKRGQDVALRCDPISGHVSLFWYQQALGQGPEFLTYFQNEAQLDKSGLPSDRFFAERPEGSVSTLKIQRTQQEDSAVYLCASSSMGDAFFGQGTRLTVV.

This clone turned up a few times. The chain is built from TRBV11-2 and TRBJ1-4; D is unclear. V was pared by 2 bases and J by 7 bases, with 5 bases between. Germline V gene lookup returns CDR1 SGHAT and CDR2 FQNNGV. This CDR3 has 12 residues. This chain's CDR3 is CASSLRSEKLFF. In DNA, the CDR3 is TGTGCCAGCAGCTTAAGGTCTGAAAAACTGTTTTTT.

In DNA, the CDR3 is TGCGCCAGCAGTCCTGAGACCTACGAGGGCGAGCAGTACTTC. Amino acid sequence: CASSPETYEGEQYF. The rearrangement joins TRBV5-1 to TRBJ2-7, with a weak D call TRBD2 (5 bases). The CDR3 length is 14 residues. Trimming shortened V by 5 bases and J by 6 bases, and 18 bases separated the two germline ends. Germline loops: CDR1 SGHRS, CDR2 YFSETQ.

The chain has TRBV19 and TRBJ2-3, with D tentatively TRBD1 (6 bases). Looked up from germline, CDR1 is LNHDA and CDR2 is SQIVND (reference sequence). This CDR3 is built from 17 residues. V gave up 4 bases and J gave up 1 base, with 18 bases separating them. DNA for the CDR3: TGTGCCAGTAGTAAGGACAGCGTTATGAGTGGCACAGATACGCAGTATTTT. Residues: CASSKDSVMSGTDTQYF.

Here the CDR3 DNA reads TGTGCCAGCAGCAAGGTCGCTAGCAAGGGCTACGAGCAGTACTTC. Its protein is CASSKVASKGYEQYF. The chain uses TRBV3-1 (or the pseudogene TRBV3-2) and TRBJ2-7, with D possibly TRBD2 on 5 matching bases. Germline V gene data show CDR1 as LGHDT and CDR2 as YNNKEL (reference sequence). V lost 5 bases, J lost 3 bases, and 17 bases lay in between. The CDR3 extends over 15 amino acids.

The chain uses TRBV2 and TRBJ1-4; D remains ambiguous. CDR1 and CDR2 (germline): SNHLY, FYNNEI. V lost 3 bases, J lost 4 bases, and 9 bases lay in between. This CDR3 contains 14 residues. The CDR3 DNA reads as TGTGCCAGCAGTGACGGGAGAAATAATGAAAAACTGTTTTTT. This sequence encodes CASSDGRNNEKLFF.

This clone was recorded only once. The V call is TRBV24-1, the J call TRBJ2-1; unclear D gene. V lost 5 bases, J lost 10 bases, and 8 bases lay in between. The CDR3 runs to 11 residues. Germline V gene lookup returns CDR1 KGHDR and CDR2 SFDVKD. The CDR3 nucleotides read TGTGCCACCAGTGTGTCTGACGAGCAGTTCTTC. It yields the protein CATSVSDEQFF.